Listed below are T cell receptor beta chains from one sample, sequenced in a study of identical twins. TCRdb reprocessed the 5' RACE reads via MiXCR and lists one record per CDR3 protein. Among approximately 210,000 distinct CDR3 sequences listed, less than 10% were seen once. The sequencing input was memory (CD45RO+) T cells sorted from blood. These receptor sequences come from a woman aged 18-30 years in good health. Each CDR3 is given with its conserved first and last residue. The D gene is left open where the match is weak. Clone size is not always given. Where it is, it says once, few, many or a class for expanded clones.

TRBD2	TRBJ2-1	TRBV7-6	many	18	TGTGCCAGCAGCCAAGGACTAGCGGGAGAAAATTCTGCAAATGAGCAGTTCTTC	CASSQGLAGENSANEQFF
TRBD1	TRBJ1-2	TRBV20-1	few	13	TGCAGTGCTAGATTGACGACAGGGGATGGCTACACCTTC	CSARLTTGDGYTF
TRBD2	TRBJ2-5	TRBV5-1	once	16	TGCGCCAGCAGCTTGGCCCCGGGGGGGCTAGGAGAGACCCAGTACTTC	CASSLAPGGLGETQYF
.	TRBJ2-1	TRBV20-1	.	15	TGCAGTGCTAGGGGGGGATGGGATTCAAACAATGAGCAGTTCTTC	CSARGGWDSNNEQFF
.	TRBJ2-7	TRBV27	.	13	TGTGCCAGCAAGACTACCGCGCGTGAAGAGCAGTACTTC	CASKTTAREEQYF
TRBD1	TRBJ2-7	TRBV20-1	many	14	TGCAGTGCTCACCCCGGGACAGGGAGCGACGAGCAGTACTTC	CSAHPGTGSDEQYF
.	TRBJ1-1	TRBV29-1	many	13	TGCAGCGTTGATAGGGCCATAAACACTGAAGCTTTCTTT	CSVDRAINTEAFF
TRBD1	TRBJ2-5	TRBV15	.	16	TGTGCCACCAGCAGAGGAGACAGGGGGCAGCAAGAGACCCAGTACTTC	CATSRGDRGQQETQYF
TRBD2	TRBJ2-1	TRBV7-9	few	13	TGTGCCAGTCGGGTAGCAGCGGGGGTTGAGCAGTTCTTC	CASRVAAGVEQFF
TRBD1	TRBJ1-2	TRBV2	few	14	TGTGCCAGCTTAACGGCAGGGGGATACTATGGCTACACCTTC	CASLTAGGYYGYTF
.	TRBJ2-3	TRBV1	.	13	TGCACCAGCATGGGGGGTAGCACAGATACGCAGTATTTT	CTSMGGSTDTQYF
.	TRBJ1-2	TRBV6-5	.	15	TGTGCCAGCAGTTACTCGAGTGGGGGGCAGGGTGGCTACACCTTC	CASSYSSGGQGGYTF
.	TRBJ1-1	TRBV3-1	.	12	TGTGCCAGCAGCCACGGCCAGCGGGAAGCTTTCTTT	CASSHGQREAFF
.	TRBJ1-5	TRBV7-9	many	11	TGTGCCAGCAGCTTAGAACAGCCCCAGCATTTT	CASSLEQPQHF
.	TRBJ1-2	TRBV3-1	.	16	TGTGCCAGCAGCCAAGATGGTTTATCGAACTTCCATGGCTACACCTTC	CASSQDGLSNFHGYTF
TRBD2	TRBJ2-7	TRBV10-3	few	13	TGTGCCATCAGTGATCCGGGGGGGTATGAGCAGTACTTC	CAISDPGGYEQYF
TRBD1	TRBJ2-3	TRBV20-1	few	16	TGCAGTGCCACCAAGCTAAGACAGGGGATTAAAGATACGCAGTATTTT	CSATKLRQGIKDTQYF
.	TRBJ1-2	TRBV9	many	12	TGTGCCAGCAGCGGAGCCATGGGGGGCTACACCTTC	CASSGAMGGYTF
TRBD1	TRBJ2-7	TRBV2	.	13	TGTGCCAGCCGGGACAGGGTAGTCAACGAGCAGTACTTC	CASRDRVVNEQYF
TRBD1	TRBJ1-5	TRBV20-1	.	14	TGCAGTGGAACACCGACAGGGGGAAATCAGCCCCAGCATTTT	CSGTPTGGNQPQHF
TRBD2	TRBJ2-7	TRBV20-1	many	13	TGCAGTGCTAGAAGCCTAGCGGGCTACGAGCAGTACTTC	CSARSLAGYEQYF
.	TRBJ1-2	TRBV6-5	many	12	TGTGCCAGCAGGGAGGGGGGATATGGCTACACCTTC	CASREGGYGYTF
.	TRBJ1-5	TRBV23-1	.	15	TGCGCCAGCAGTCAATTAGACAGAAGGAGTCAGCCCCAGCATTTT	CASSQLDRRSQPQHF